The clone carrying this T cell receptor (beta chain) has ten or more counts. What it binds is not known. After removal of 4 bases from V and 5 bases from J, the junction contained 6 bases not matched to a gene. This CDR3 has 15 amino acids. Germline V CDR1 and CDR2: SGHVS, FQNEAQ. This sample stems from a study of response to subunit inactivated influenza vaccine. General study points: It was the authors' suggestion that each seasonal influenza vaccination recruits few new T cells.

TCRdb used MiXCR to reprocess the RT-PCR reads, holding one entry per CDR3 protein. The table includes hundreds of thousands of distinct CDR3 sequences, 10% to 15% detected once. The J gene is TRBJ2-3, the V gene TRBV7-8, with 10 bases fitting TRBD2. The clonotype originates from a man in his fifties who received an inactivated influenza vaccine. The sequenced sample was PBMCs from blood, obtained on the day of vaccination. The CDR3 loop reads CASSYTSGKRDTQYF. DNA of the CDR3: TGTGCCAGCAGCTACACTAGCGGGAAGAGAGATACGCAGTATTTT.